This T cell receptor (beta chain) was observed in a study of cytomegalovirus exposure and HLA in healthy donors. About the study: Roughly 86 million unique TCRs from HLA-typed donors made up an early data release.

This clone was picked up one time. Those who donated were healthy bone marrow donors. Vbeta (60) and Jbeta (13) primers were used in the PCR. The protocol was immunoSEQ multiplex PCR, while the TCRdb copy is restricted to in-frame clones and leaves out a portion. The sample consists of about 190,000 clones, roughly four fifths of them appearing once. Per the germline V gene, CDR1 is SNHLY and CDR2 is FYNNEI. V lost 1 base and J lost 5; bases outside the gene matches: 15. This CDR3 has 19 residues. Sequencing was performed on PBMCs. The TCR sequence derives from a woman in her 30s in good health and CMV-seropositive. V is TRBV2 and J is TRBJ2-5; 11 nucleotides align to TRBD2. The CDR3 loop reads CASSEEGGRLAGGSETQYF. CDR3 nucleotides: TGTGCCAGCAGTGAAGAAGGAGGGAGGCTAGCGGGAGGAAGTGAGACCCAGTACTTC.